The 28 T cell receptor beta chains below all came from one sample that was sequenced in a study of CD8 T cells in Susac syndrome. Random hexamers were used to reverse transcribe the RNA input (about 0.5 to 1 ug). TCRdb redid the calling of the immunoSEQ multiplex PCR reads with MiXCR, one entry per CDR3 protein. Of over 150,000 distinct CDR3 sequences in the sample, around 95% were seen once. Specimen: CD4+ T cells from PBMCs. Receptors originate from a human donor with Susac syndrome.

This clonotype was observed once. The CDR3 DNA reads as TGTGCCAGCTCACCCCCGGGACAAGGGAGACCTGAAGCTTTCTTT. This encodes CASSPPGQGRPEAFF. The chain uses TRBV18 and TRBJ1-1; tentative D call: TRBD1 (6 bases). Germline V gene data show CDR1 as KGHSH and CDR2 as LQKENI. Trimming took off 3 bases at V and 6 bases at J, with 17 bases between the two ends. This CDR3 has 15 amino acids.

The chain has TRBV29-1 and TRBJ1-3; D call uncertain. The CDR3 has 12 residues. In germline, CDR1 is SQVTM, CDR2 ANQGSEA. The V gene lost 2 bases and the J gene lost 8 bases, with 10 bases spanning the gap. In DNA, the CDR3 is TGCAGCGTTGAAAAGACGGGAGACACCATATATTTT. Encoded protein: CSVEKTGDTIYF.

This clonotype was observed once. The chain couples TRBV19 to TRBJ2-1; perhaps D is TRBD1 or TRBD2 (5 bases each). Looked up from germline, CDR1 is LNHDA and CDR2 is SQIVND (reference sequence). The V end lost 3 bases, the J end lost 10 bases, and 10 bases lay between the germline ends. The CDR3 runs 12 residues. The CDR3 bases are TGTGCCAGTAGTATCATCGGGACGGAGCAGTTCTTC. The encoded protein is CASSIIGTEQFF.

The J gene is TRBJ2-1, the V gene TRBV29-1; D might be TRBD2 (6 bases). V lost 0 bases and J lost 0, with 9 bases in between. Germline V gene sequence: CDR1 SQVTM, CDR2 ANQGSEA. This CDR3 comprises 15 residues. As DNA, the CDR3 is TGCAGCGTTGAAGAGGACGGGAGCTCCTACAATGAGCAGTTCTTC. Translation: CSVEEDGSSYNEQFF.

V is TRBV27 and J is TRBJ2-5; D not certain. Per the germline V gene, CDR1 is MNHEY and CDR2 is SMNVEV (reference sequence). The CDR3 is made up of 14 amino acids. V was cut by 6 bases and J by 1 base, with 12 bases left in between. The CDR3 loop is CASSLSFVQETQYF. CDR3 bases: TGTGCCAGCAGCCTTTCGTTTGTCCAAGAGACCCAGTACTTC.

This clonotype has a single count. The chain carries TRBV4-3 and TRBJ1-1; 8 bases agree with TRBD1. J gave up 1 base and V 0 bases, and 1 base lay outside the gene matches. Germline loops: CDR1 LGHNA, CDR2 YSLEER. The CDR3 is 15 residues long. In DNA form, the CDR3 reads TGCGCCAGCAGCCAAGAGGGACAGGCGAACACTGAAGCTTTCTTT. Encoded protein: CASSQEGQANTEAFF.

The chain couples TRBV29-1 to TRBJ2-7, with 9 positions matching TRBD1. The germline V gene encodes CDR1 SQVTM and CDR2 ANQGSEA. The CDR3 is made up of 15 amino acids. V trimming: 8 bases; J trimming: 0 bases; junction bases outside the gene matches: 11. The CDR3: CSLLRGTGCSYEQYV. CDR3 sequence (DNA): TGCAGCTTACTTCGGGGGACAGGGTGCTCCTACGAGCAGTACGTC.

V and J are TRBV20-1 and TRBJ2-3; D is unclear. The CDR3 has 14 amino acids. Germline V lookup: CDR1 DFQATT, CDR2 SNEGSKA (reference sequence). The germline V and J ends were trimmed by 4 bases and 1 base, with 12 bases remaining between them. This CDR3 is CSAIGPEGTDTQYF. DNA for the CDR3: TGCAGTGCTATAGGACCCGAAGGCACAGATACGCAGTATTTT.

This clonotype is a singleton in its sample. The V gene is TRBV20-1, the J gene TRBJ2-3; tentatively, D is TRBD2 (5 bases). Trimming cost V 0 bases and J 0 bases, with 10 bases left between them. The CDR3 has 15 amino acids. The germline gives CDR1 DFQATT, CDR2 SNEGSKA (reference sequence). The CDR3 here is CSARDPSGSTDTQYF. The DNA for the CDR3 is TGCAGTGCTAGAGATCCCAGCGGCAGCACAGATACGCAGTATTTT.

The chain employs TRBV15 and TRBJ1-4; 7 nucleotides agree with TRBD1. CDR3 size: 16 residues. V was pared by 9 bases and J by 0 bases, with 10 bases of the junction left unmatched. Germline assignment: CDR1 LNHNV and CDR2 YYDKDF (reference sequence). CDR3 residues: CATKDREIATNEKLFF. In DNA form, the CDR3 reads TGTGCCACTAAAGACAGGGAAATTGCAACTAATGAAAAACTGTTTTTT.

The chain joins TRBV27 to TRBJ2-7; tentatively, D is TRBD1 (6 bases). Germline assignment: CDR1 MNHEY and CDR2 SMNVEV (reference sequence). The CDR3 loop spans 13 amino acids. Trimming removed 3 bases at V and 3 bases at J, with 9 bases between. Written as DNA, the CDR3 is TGTGCCAGCAGTTTGACACAGGGCTACGAGCAGTACTTC. Translating it yields CASSLTQGYEQYF.

The chain couples TRBV27 to TRBJ1-1, with a tentative D call TRBD1 (6 bases). CDR3 length equals 16 residues. The V end lost 4 bases, the J end lost 3 bases, and 18 bases lay between the germline ends. Germline V CDR1 and CDR2: MNHEY, SMNVEV (reference sequence). The DNA of the CDR3 is TGTGCCAGCAGTTCCTTGACAGGCCCTAGGGACACTGAAGCTTTCTTT. Translated: CASSSLTGPRDTEAFF.

The chain recombines TRBV4-1 with TRBJ2-7; 7 bases match TRBD1. The CDR3 sequence is 15 residues long. CDR1 and CDR2 (germline): MGHRA, YSYEKL. J was trimmed by 2 bases and V by 1 base; bases with no gene match: 5. The CDR3 coding sequence is TGCGCCAGCAGCCAAGCTTTACAGGGGCCCTACGAGCAGTACTTC. Encoded protein: CASSQALQGPYEQYF.

The genes are TRBV30 and TRBJ2-7; D possibly corresponds to TRBD1 (5 bases). This CDR3 is 13 amino acids long. Trimming removed 1 base at V and 7 bases at J, with 14 bases between. Germline assignment: CDR1 GTSNPN and CDR2 SVGIG (reference sequence). The CDR3 loop is CAWSEQAGWEQYF. The CDR3 DNA sequence: TGTGCCTGGAGTGAACAGGCAGGGTGGGAGCAGTACTTC.

V and J are TRBV12-3 or TRBV12-4 and TRBJ2-5, with D possibly TRBD1 on 6 matching bases. This CDR3 region has 12 residues. V was clipped by 5 bases and J by 9 bases, with 13 bases between them. The CDR3 loop is CASSRIQGSQYF. DNA of the CDR3: TGTGCCAGCAGTCGAATTCAGGGGTCCCAGTACTTC.

V gene TRBV24-1 combines with J gene TRBJ2-5, with 9 bases lining up with TRBD2. The CDR3 length is 15 residues. With 6 bases clipped from V and 6 bases from J, the junction kept 10 bases outside the gene matches. The germline CDR1 and CDR2 sequences are KGHDR and SFDVKD. The CDR3 DNA follows: TGTGCCACCAGTAGGGCGTCTAGCGGGGAGAAGACCCAGTACTTC. The encoded protein is CATSRASSGEKTQYF.

The rearrangement links TRBV20-1 to TRBJ2-1, with 10 bases that match TRBD1. Germline V gives CDR1 DFQATT, CDR2 SNEGSKA (reference sequence). This CDR3 has 14 amino acids. The CDR3 loop reads CSADRGPSYNEQFF. As DNA, the CDR3 is TGCAGCGCCGACAGGGGGCCCTCCTACAATGAGCAGTTCTTC.

The rearrangement joins TRBV7-2 to TRBJ2-3; a weak D match, TRBD1 (5 bases). Trimming cost V 3 bases and J 0 bases, with 7 bases left between them. CDR1 and CDR2 from the germline V gene are SGHTA and FQGNSA. This CDR3 comprises 14 residues. The DNA of the CDR3 is TGTGCCAGCAGCTTTCGACAGAGCACAGATACGCAGTATTTT. Translated: CASSFRQSTDTQYF.

This chain links TRBV20-1 with TRBJ2-3, with 7 positions matching TRBD2. The CDR3 is 13 residues long. The ends lost 7 bases at V and 4 bases at J; junction bases unmatched: 8. Germline assignment: CDR1 DFQATT and CDR2 SNEGSKA (reference sequence). The CDR3 protein is CSVRGSSPDTQYF. DNA of the CDR3: TGCAGTGTACGCGGGAGTTCCCCAGATACGCAGTATTTT.

The chain recombines TRBV20-1 with TRBJ2-1, with 7 bases aligning to TRBD2. V was pared by 6 bases and J by 0 bases, with 5 bases of the junction left unmatched. Germline CDR1 DFQATT, CDR2 SNEGSKA (reference sequence). CDR3 size: 14 residues. The CDR3 nucleotides read TGCAGTGCCATTAGACTAGCCTCCTACAATGAGCAGTTCTTC. It codes for CSAIRLASYNEQFF.

The rearrangement joins TRBV28 to TRBJ2-1; a weak D match, TRBD1 (6 bases). There are 12 residues in the CDR3. Germline V CDR1 and CDR2: MDHEN, SYDVKM. The V and J ends lost 6 bases and 12 bases respectively, with 15 bases between them. CDR3 sequence (DNA): TGTGCCAGCAGAACAGGGTTGAGTTGGCAGTTCTTC. It encodes CASRTGLSWQFF.

The rearrangement uses TRBV29-1 and TRBJ2-4; a weak D match, TRBD1 (7 bases). V was pared by 5 bases and J by 7 bases, with 18 bases between. Per germline, CDR1 SQVTM and CDR2 ANQGSEA. The CDR3 length is 14 residues. The CDR3 here is CSVYEAGRGNIQYF. The CDR3 DNA reads TGCAGCGTTTACGAAGCGGGCAGGGGGAACATTCAGTACTTC.

In nucleotides, the CDR3 is TGTGCCAGCAGCTTAGCGTCGACTGGGTTCTACGAGCAGTACGTC. Translating it yields CASSLASTGFYEQYV. The chain is built from TRBV7-2 and TRBJ2-7; D unresolved. The germline CDR1 and CDR2 sequences are SGHTA and FQGNSA. The CDR3 covers 15 residues. Trimming cost V 0 bases and J 3 bases, with 12 bases left between them.

The chain links TRBV20-1 to TRBJ2-1; D gene uncertain. The CDR3 has 13 residues. V lost 7 bases, J lost 4 bases, and 14 bases lay in between. Germline CDR1 and CDR2: DFQATT and SNEGSKA (reference sequence). The CDR3 region is CSVGLTLYNEQFF. In nucleotides, the CDR3 is TGCAGTGTAGGGCTAACCCTTTACAATGAGCAGTTCTTC.

The genes are TRBV9 and TRBJ2-1; no firm D call. Germline V lookup: CDR1 SGDLS, CDR2 YYNGEE. The CDR3 totals 13 residues. Trimming removed 2 bases from V and 7 bases from J, with 10 bases in between. The CDR3 nucleotides read TGTGCCAGCAGCGTGGCCCCGGTTAATGAGCAGTTCTTC. This translates into CASSVAPVNEQFF.

This chain connects TRBV5-1 to TRBJ2-2; D is unresolved. Germline loops: CDR1 SGHRS, CDR2 YFSETQ. The CDR3 has 13 residues. V was trimmed by 3 bases and J by 4 bases, leaving 7 bases between them. The CDR3 DNA reads as TGCGCCAGCAGCTCTACAAGCACCGGGGAGCTGTTTTTT. It encodes CASSSTSTGELFF.

CDR3 in DNA: TGTGCCAGCAGCTGGGACAGACAGGCCCTCTATGGCTACACCTTC. It is translated as CASSWDRQALYGYTF. The chain couples TRBV7-2 to TRBJ1-2, with 7 bases fitting TRBD1. Germline-derived CDR1 and CDR2 are SGHTA and FQGNSA. CDR3 length: 15 residues. J was trimmed by 4 bases and V by 4 bases; bases with no gene match: 9.

The chain combines TRBV2 with TRBJ2-7; D is unclear. CDR1 is SNHLY and CDR2 is FYNNEI in the germline V gene. The CDR3 is 12 residues long. V lost 5 bases to trimming and J lost 9 bases, with 14 bases between them. DNA for the CDR3: TGTGCCAGCAGTCCCCGGGTTCCTACGCAGTACTTC. The encoded protein is CASSPRVPTQYF.